The 17 T cell receptor beta chains reported below all come from one sample, sequenced in a study of Ad26.COV2.S vaccination and SARS-CoV-2 variants. Sequencing was performed with immunoSEQ multiplex PCR; in TCRdb, only in-frame clones are kept and a portion is missing. The top ten hold around 5.5% of the sample, which has about 330,000 clones, 90% seen once. Noted treatment: 15 to 20 received Ad26.COV2.S at low or high dose, single or two shots; five or six received placebo; per-sample allocation not given. Samples were taken on day 63 after the first vaccine or placebo injection. Sequences were derived from peripheral blood, sampled in a trial of Ad26.COV2.S vaccine versus placebo. The receptor set was obtained from a person aged 18 to 59 who received the Ad26.COV2.S COVID-19 vaccine or a placebo.

The rearrangement joins TRBV12-5 to TRBJ1-1; TRBD1 might be the D (6 bases). This CDR3 region has 15 residues. Germline V lookup: CDR1 LGHNT, CDR2 FRNRAP. The V and J ends lost 6 bases and 0 bases respectively, with 14 bases between them. The CDR3 DNA follows: TGTGCTAGTGGCCGCCAACAGGGCATGAACACTGAAGCTTTCTTT. Encoded protein: CASGRQQGMNTEAFF.

The sample holds one count of this clone. This chain joins TRBV27 and TRBJ2-2; 11 positions agree with TRBD1. The CDR3 extends over 18 amino acids. Trimming removed 2 bases from V and 4 bases from J; junction bases left unmatched: 9. Germline V CDR1 and CDR2: MNHEY, SMNVEV (reference sequence). CDR3 DNA sequence: TGTGCCAGCAGTTTACCGTGGTCTGGGACAGGGGGCACCGGGGAGCTGTTTTTT. This encodes CASSLPWSGTGGTGELFF.

This clone appeared a single time. J is TRBJ2-6 and V is TRBV10-2; D possibly uses TRBD1 or TRBD2 (5 bases each). CDR1 and CDR2 (germline): WSHSY, SAAADI. CDR3 length: 18 amino acids. Between the trimmed V and J ends, which lost 0 bases and 0 bases, there was a span of 12 bases. The CDR3 loop reads CASSESEDIPSGANVLTF. The CDR3 DNA is TGCGCCAGCAGTGAGTCGGAGGACATCCCCTCTGGGGCCAACGTCCTGACTTTC.

The chain employs TRBV4-1 and TRBJ1-1, with D unclear. The CDR3 loop spans 17 amino acids. The V and J ends lost 0 bases and 3 bases respectively, with 17 bases between them. Germline V gene sequence: CDR1 MGHRA, CDR2 YSYEKL. This chain's CDR3 is CASSQDLRSRGDTEAFF. The CDR3 nucleotides read TGCGCCAGCAGCCAAGATCTAAGATCTCGGGGAGACACTGAAGCTTTCTTT.

This clone came up once. This chain links TRBV27 with TRBJ2-1, with 7 positions matching TRBD1. J was trimmed by 2 bases and V by 5 bases; bases with no gene match: 3. The CDR3 is made up of 14 amino acids. The V gene's germline CDR1 is MNHEY and CDR2 SMNVEV (reference sequence). The CDR3 loop reads CASSRGTAYNEQFF. CDR3 sequence (DNA): TGTGCCAGCAGTAGAGGGACAGCCTACAATGAGCAGTTCTTC.

The chain carries TRBV7-9 and TRBJ2-2; no clear D. V lost 0 bases and J lost 6, with 11 bases in between. This CDR3 region has 15 residues. Germline V CDR1 and CDR2: SEHNR, FQNEAQ (reference sequence). CDR3 protein: CASSLAGPRAGELFF. The CDR3 coding sequence is TGTGCCAGCAGCTTAGCTGGGCCCCGTGCCGGGGAGCTGTTTTTT.

There are a few counts of this clone. V usage is TRBV7-9 and J usage is TRBJ2-1; no reliable D call. The CDR3 extends over 12 amino acids. CDR1 and CDR2 (germline): SEHNR, FQNEAQ (reference sequence). The V end lost 5 bases, the J end lost 0 bases, and 2 bases lay between the germline ends. The CDR3 spells CASSVSYNEQFF. The CDR3, as DNA: TGTGCCAGCAGCGTCTCCTACAATGAGCAGTTCTTC.

This clone was observed once. The chain recombines TRBV28 with TRBJ1-1, with TRBD1 matching over 10 bases. Germline-derived CDR1 and CDR2 are MDHEN and SYDVKM. Trimming took 6 bases from V and 5 from J; bases not matched to a gene: 6. This CDR3 has 14 amino acids. This chain's CDR3 is CASRGQGRSTEAFF. CDR3 nucleotide sequence: TGTGCCAGCAGGGGACAGGGGCGCTCGACTGAAGCTTTCTTT.

This clone showed up just once. This chain links TRBV28 with TRBJ2-7, with unresolved D. The V end was cut by 2 bases, the J end by 1 base, with 9 bases between. The CDR3 contains 14 residues. Germline V lookup: CDR1 MDHEN, CDR2 SYDVKM. The CDR3 loop reads CASSLVARSYEQYV. The CDR3 nucleotides read TGTGCCAGCAGTTTAGTAGCAAGGTCCTACGAGCAGTACGTC.

The J gene is TRBJ1-2, the V gene TRBV6-5; 9 nucleotides match TRBD1. Germline assignment: CDR1 MNHEY and CDR2 SVGAGI. The CDR3 runs to 15 residues. V was clipped by 4 bases and J by 3 bases; unmatched bases: 6. CDR3 in DNA: TGTGCCAGCAGTTTCCAGACAGGGGGATACTATGGCTACACCTTC. Translated: CASSFQTGGYYGYTF.

V usage is TRBV2 and J usage is TRBJ2-1, with 9 positions matching TRBD2. Unmatched junction bases numbered 11, after V lost 8 bases and J lost 0 bases. Germline values: CDR1 SNHLY, CDR2 FYNNEI. This CDR3 spans 17 amino acids. The CDR3 DNA reads TGTGCCAGCGGAGGGCGAGCGGGAGGCCCCTCCTACAATGAGCAGTTCTTC. Its translation: CASGGRAGGPSYNEQFF.

The chain links TRBV7-3 to TRBJ2-4; 8 nucleotides match TRBD1. This CDR3 spans 14 amino acids. V was pared by 4 bases and J by 6 bases, with 5 bases of the junction left unmatched. In germline, CDR1 is SGHTA, CDR2 FQGTGA. The CDR3 sequence: CASSSGGAGNIQYF. CDR3 bases: TGTGCCAGCAGCTCAGGGGGCGCGGGAAACATTCAGTACTTC.

This chain's CDR3 is CASSLAPPDTQYF. CDR3 DNA: TGTGCCAGCAGCTTAGCGCCCCCCGATACGCAGTATTTT. The chain couples TRBV7-2 to TRBJ2-3; no clear D gene. The germline gives CDR1 SGHTA, CDR2 FQGNSA. This CDR3 is 13 amino acids long. The V gene lost 0 bases and the J gene lost 6 bases, with 7 bases spanning the gap.

This chain joins TRBV11-2 and TRBJ1-6, with TRBD1 matching over 7 bases. The trim removed 1 base at V and 11 bases at J, leaving 5 bases unmatched. Per the germline V gene, CDR1 is SGHAT and CDR2 is FQNNGV. CDR3 length: 14 amino acids. CDR3 sequence reads: CASSLGDSGTPLHF. Here the CDR3 DNA reads TGTGCCAGCAGCTTAGGGGACAGCGGAACACCCCTCCACTTT. Supplemented by reference TRBV11-2 and TRBJ1-6, the full variable domain reads EAGVAQSPRYKIIEKRQSVAFWCNPISGHATLYWYQQILGQGPKLLIQFQNNGVVDDSQLPKDRFSAERLKGVDSTLKIQPAKLEDSAVYLCASSLGDSGTPLHFGNGTRLTVT.

This clone appeared a single time. This chain connects TRBV19 to TRBJ1-5; D perhaps matches TRBD1 (5 bases). The germline CDR1 and CDR2 sequences are LNHDA and SQIVND (reference sequence). The CDR3 has 15 amino acids. V lost 3 bases and J lost 5, with 14 bases in between. CDR3 DNA sequence: TGTGCCAGTAGTATTTACGGCGAGGGGTATCAGCCCCAGCATTTT. Translating gives CASSIYGEGYQPQHF.

This clone was seen once. The J gene is TRBJ2-3, the V gene TRBV4-3; D is unclear. Germline-derived CDR1 and CDR2 are LGHNA and YSLEER. The CDR3 spans 14 residues. V was clipped by 1 base and J by 0 bases, with 5 bases between them. CDR3 protein: CASSQATSTDTQYF. CDR3 nucleotides: TGCGCCAGCAGCCAAGCTACTAGCACAGATACGCAGTATTTT.

The chain links TRBV2 to TRBJ2-7; D might be TRBD2 (5 bases). This CDR3 spans 15 amino acids. Germline CDR1 is SNHLY and CDR2 is FYNNEI. Trimming took 6 bases from V and 7 from J, leaving 22 bases between them. This CDR3 reads CASSAAVGWESEQYV. The CDR3 nucleotides read TGTGCCAGCAGCGCAGCGGTAGGGTGGGAGAGTGAGCAGTACGTC.